The sample holds a few counts of the clone carrying this T cell receptor (beta chain). Its specificity is not known. These data belong to a study of cytomegalovirus exposure and HLA in healthy donors. The CDR3 has 15 residues. Germline trimming cut 6 bases from V and 9 bases from J; bases unmatched to any gene: 16. Germline V gene data show CDR1 as SNHLY and CDR2 as FYNNEI. Study-level points and caveats: A further, later analysis showed that HLA-associated TCR beta chains (compared with equally common others) were more clonally expanded. Roughly uniform sequencing depth across donors was assumed, possibly incorrectly. As was reported, the HLA-A and HLA-B alleles of most subjects were accurately predicted from TCR beta sequences.

The PCR had 60 Vbeta and 13 Jbeta primers. Generated by immunoSEQ multiplex PCR, the TCRdb table keeps only in-frame clones and is missing some. The data hold 160,000 or so clones, with around 78% observed a single time. This receptor was taken from a woman in her thirties or forties in good health and CMV-seronegative. The chain combines TRBV2 with TRBJ2-7; TRBD2 matches 8 bases. The sequencing input was PBMCs. The CDR3 reads CASRGVAGPSGGQYF. For the CDR3, the DNA is TGTGCCAGCAGAGGTGTAGCGGGACCCTCCGGGGGGCAGTACTTC.